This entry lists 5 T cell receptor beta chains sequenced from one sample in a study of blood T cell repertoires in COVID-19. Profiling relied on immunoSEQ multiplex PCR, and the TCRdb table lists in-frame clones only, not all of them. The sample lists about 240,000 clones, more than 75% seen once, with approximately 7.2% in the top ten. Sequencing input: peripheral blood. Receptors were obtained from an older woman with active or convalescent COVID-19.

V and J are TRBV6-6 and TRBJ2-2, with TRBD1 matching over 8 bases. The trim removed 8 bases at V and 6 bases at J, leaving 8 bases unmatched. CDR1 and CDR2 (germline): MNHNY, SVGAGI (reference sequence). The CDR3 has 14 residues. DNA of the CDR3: TGTGCCAGCCGCCCAGGGGGCTTGTCCGGGGAGCTGTTTTTT. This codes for CASRPGGLSGELFF.

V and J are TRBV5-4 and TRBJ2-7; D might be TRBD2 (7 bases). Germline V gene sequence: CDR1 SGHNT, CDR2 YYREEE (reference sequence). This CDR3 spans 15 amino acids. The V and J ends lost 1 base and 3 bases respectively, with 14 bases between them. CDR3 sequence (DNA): TGTGCCAGCAGCTTGCGAGGGGGGGCCCTCTACGAGCAGTACTTC. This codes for CASSLRGGALYEQYF.

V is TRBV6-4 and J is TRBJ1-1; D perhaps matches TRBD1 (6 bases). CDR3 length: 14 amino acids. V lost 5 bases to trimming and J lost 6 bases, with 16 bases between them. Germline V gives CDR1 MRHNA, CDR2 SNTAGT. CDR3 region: CASSLRAGVSEAFF. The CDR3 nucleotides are TGTGCCAGCAGTCTTCGGGCAGGGGTTTCTGAAGCTTTCTTT.

The CDR3 protein is CASSLYDRAVGYTF. Here the CDR3 DNA reads TGTGCCAGCAGCTTATACGACAGGGCAGTTGGCTACACCTTC. This chain connects TRBV11-2 to TRBJ1-2; 7 bases align to TRBD1. The CDR3 has 14 residues. The J segment lost 7 bases and the V segment lost 2 bases, leaving 7 bases of the junction unmatched. In germline, CDR1 is SGHAT, CDR2 FQNNGV.

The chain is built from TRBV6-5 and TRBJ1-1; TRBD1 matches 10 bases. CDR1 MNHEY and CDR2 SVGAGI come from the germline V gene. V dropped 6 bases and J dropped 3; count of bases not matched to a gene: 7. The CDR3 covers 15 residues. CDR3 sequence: CASRYDRGRDTEAFF. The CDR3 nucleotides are TGTGCCAGCAGGTACGACAGGGGGCGGGACACTGAAGCTTTCTTT.